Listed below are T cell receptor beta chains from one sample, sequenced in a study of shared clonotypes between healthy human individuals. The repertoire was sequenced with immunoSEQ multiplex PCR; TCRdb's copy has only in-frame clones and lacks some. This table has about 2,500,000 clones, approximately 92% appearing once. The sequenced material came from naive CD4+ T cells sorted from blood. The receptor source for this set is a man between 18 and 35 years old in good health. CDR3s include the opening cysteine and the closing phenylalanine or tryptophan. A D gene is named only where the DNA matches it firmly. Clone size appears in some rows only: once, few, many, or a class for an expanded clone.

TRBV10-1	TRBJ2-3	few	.	CASSDGTSTDTQYF	TGCGCCAGCAGTGATGGGACTAGCACAGATACGCAGTATTTT
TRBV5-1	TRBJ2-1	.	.	CASSPGLYYNEQFF	TGCGCCAGCAGCCCCGGGCTCTACTACAATGAGCAGTTCTTC
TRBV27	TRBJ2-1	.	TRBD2	CASRQATGTNYNEQFF	TGTGCCAGCAGACAAGCGACCGGGACTAACTACAATGAGCAGTTCTTC
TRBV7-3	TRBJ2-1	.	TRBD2	CASSSLVGLGNEQFF	TGTGCCAGCAGCTCCCTAGTGGGACTAGGCAATGAGCAGTTCTTC
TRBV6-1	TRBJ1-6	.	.	CAGKTDSYNSPLHF	TGTGCCGGAAAGACGGATTCCTATAATTCACCCCTCCACTTT
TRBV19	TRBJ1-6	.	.	CASSSQKTGSGSPLHF	TGTGCCAGTAGTTCACAAAAGACAGGTTCAGGTTCACCCCTCCACTTT
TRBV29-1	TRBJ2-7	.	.	CSAVLEQYF	TGCAGCGCCGTCCTAGAGCAGTACTTC
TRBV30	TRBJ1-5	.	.	CAWSVTSHSNQPQHF	TGTGCCTGGAGTGTAACGAGTCATAGCAATCAGCCCCAGCATTTT
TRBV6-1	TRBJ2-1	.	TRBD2	CASSPREAGGPQFF	TGTGCCAGCAGCCCCAGGGAAGCGGGGGGGCCGCAGTTCTTC
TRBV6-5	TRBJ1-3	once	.	CASSYGGAGNTIYF	TGTGCCAGCAGTTACGGGGGGGCTGGAAACACCATATATTTT
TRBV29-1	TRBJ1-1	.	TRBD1	CSGGQGSNTEAFF	TGCAGCGGTGGACAGGGGTCGAACACTGAAGCTTTCTTT
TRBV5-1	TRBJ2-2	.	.	CASSLDRTTGELFF	TGCGCCAGCAGCTTAGACAGAACCACCGGGGAGCTGTTTTTT
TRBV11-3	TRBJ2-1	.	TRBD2	CASSRARGAGDEQFF	TGTGCCAGCAGCCGCGCGCGGGGGGCCGGCGATGAGCAGTTCTTC
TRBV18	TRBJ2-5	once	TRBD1	CASSPTGGQETQYF	TGTGCCAGCTCACCCACAGGGGGCCAAGAGACCCAGTACTTC
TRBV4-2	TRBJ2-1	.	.	CASSQDLNSYNEQFF	TGTGCCAGCAGCCAAGACCTAAACTCCTACAATGAGCAGTTCTTC
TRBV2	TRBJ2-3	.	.	CASSLKQGYATDTQYF	TGTGCCAGCAGTCTTAAACAGGGATACGCCACAGATACGCAGTATTTT
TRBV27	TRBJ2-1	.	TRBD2	CASSLSTSGRLDEQFF	TGTGCCAGCAGTCTCTCGACTAGCGGGAGATTAGATGAGCAGTTCTTC
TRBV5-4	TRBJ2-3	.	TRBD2	CASSLVTSGLSTDTQYF	TGTGCCAGCAGCTTGGTGACTAGCGGGCTTAGCACAGATACGCAGTATTTT
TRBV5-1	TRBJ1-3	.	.	CASSLAAGPTSGNTIYF	TGCGCCAGCAGCTTGGCCGCAGGCCCCACCTCTGGAAACACCATATATTTT
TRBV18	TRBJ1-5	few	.	CASSPSSSNQPQHF	TGTGCCAGCTCACCCAGCTCAAGCAATCAGCCCCAGCATTTT
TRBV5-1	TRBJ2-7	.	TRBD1	CASSPDRGPTYEQYF	TGCGCCAGCAGCCCGGACAGGGGGCCCACCTACGAGCAGTACTTC
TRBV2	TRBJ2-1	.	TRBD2	CASSDGILTSGTSYNEQFF	TGTGCCAGCAGTGATGGGATCCTGACTAGCGGGACATCCTACAATGAGCAGTTCTTC
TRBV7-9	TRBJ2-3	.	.	CASSLKASDTDTQYF	TGTGCCAGCAGCTTAAAGGCCTCGGACACAGATACGCAGTATTTT
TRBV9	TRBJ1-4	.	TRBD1	CASSVGAGTGEKLFF	TGTGCCAGCAGCGTAGGAGCCGGGACAGGTGAAAAACTGTTTTTT
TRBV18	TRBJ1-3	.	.	CASSPPALISGNTIYF	TGTGCCAGCTCACCACCGGCGCTAATCTCTGGAAACACCATATATTTT
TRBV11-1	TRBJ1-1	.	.	CASSLAQEVKAFF	TGTGCCAGCAGCTTAGCGCAGGAGGTAAAAGCTTTCTTT
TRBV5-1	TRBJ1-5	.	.	CASSLDGVGMGNQPQHF	TGCGCCAGCAGCTTGGACGGGGTTGGAATGGGCAATCAGCCCCAGCATTTT
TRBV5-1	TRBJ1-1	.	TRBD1	CASSLDRGPEAFF	TGCGCCAGCAGCTTGGACAGGGGGCCTGAAGCTTTCTTT
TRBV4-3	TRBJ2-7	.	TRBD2	CASSHGLAGHYEQYF	TGCGCCAGCAGCCACGGACTAGCGGGACACTACGAGCAGTACTTC
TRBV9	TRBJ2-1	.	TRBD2	CASSEDHGGSLYNEQFF	TGTGCCAGCAGCGAGGATCATGGCGGGAGTCTCTACAATGAGCAGTTCTTC
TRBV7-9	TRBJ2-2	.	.	CASSLALTGELFF	TGTGCCAGCAGCTTAGCACTTACCGGGGAGCTGTTTTTT
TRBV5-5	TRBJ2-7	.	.	CASSSGKVSQNYEQYF	TGTGCCAGCAGCTCGGGAAAAGTCAGCCAAAACTACGAGCAGTACTTC
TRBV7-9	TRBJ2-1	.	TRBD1	CASSPEGTGSFF	TGTGCCAGCAGCCCGGAGGGGACAGGGTCGTTCTTC
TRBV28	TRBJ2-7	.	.	CASSVLRGEQYF	TGTGCCAGCAGTGTTCTACGTGGCGAGCAGTACTTC
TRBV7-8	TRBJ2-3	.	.	CASSPWTDTDTQYF	TGTGCCAGCAGCCCGTGGACAGACACAGATACGCAGTATTTT
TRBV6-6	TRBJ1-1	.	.	CASSGPGLNTEAFF	TGTGCCAGCAGTGGGCCGGGCCTAAACACTGAAGCTTTCTTT
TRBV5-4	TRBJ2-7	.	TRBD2	CASSPGLAGTTYEQYF	TGTGCCAGCAGCCCAGGACTAGCGGGAACCACCTACGAGCAGTACTTC
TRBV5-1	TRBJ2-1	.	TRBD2	CASSSSLLAGGYNEQFF	TGCGCCAGCAGCTCGTCATTACTAGCGGGAGGATACAATGAGCAGTTCTTC
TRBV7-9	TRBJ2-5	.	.	CASSAGGVQETQYF	TGTGCCAGCAGCGCAGGGGGGGTCCAAGAGACCCAGTACTTC
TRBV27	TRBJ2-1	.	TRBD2	CASMGGSYNEQFF	TGTGCCAGCATGGGGGGGAGCTACAATGAGCAGTTCTTC
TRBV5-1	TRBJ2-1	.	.	CASSPPGDEQFF	TGCGCCAGCAGCCCCCCCGGAGATGAGCAGTTCTTC
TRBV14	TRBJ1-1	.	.	CASSPYGGGTEAFF	TGTGCCAGCAGCCCCTACGGGGGTGGGACTGAAGCTTTCTTT
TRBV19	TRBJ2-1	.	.	CASSPADGDEQFF	TGTGCCAGTAGTCCCGCAGATGGGGATGAGCAGTTCTTC
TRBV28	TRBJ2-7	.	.	CASRTDSTMQYF	TGTGCCAGCAGAACAGATTCTACAATGCAGTACTTC
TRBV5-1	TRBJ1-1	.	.	CASSLERVAEAFF	TGCGCCAGCAGCTTGGAAAGGGTAGCTGAAGCTTTCTTT
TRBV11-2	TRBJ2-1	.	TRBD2	CASSSGLAGGTYNEQFF	TGTGCCAGCAGCTCCGGACTAGCGGGAGGAACATACAATGAGCAGTTCTTC